What follows are 8 T cell receptor beta chains derived from one specimen sequenced in a study of regulatory T cells in long-lasting Graves disease. With iRepertoire HTBI primers and Arm-PCR of CDR3 regions, TCR beta libraries were built. MiXCR was run by TCRdb on the multiplex PCR reads, yielding one entry per CDR3 protein. The sample comprises around 320,000 distinct CDR3 sequences, roughly a sixth of which are singletons, and just under 30% rests with the top ten. Described time point: newly diagnosed GD, antithyroid drugs for less than 3 months. Generation of the TCR library employed RNA extracted from PBMCs. The sample was also reused in another study, on T cells in Graves' hyperthyroidism and ophthalmopathy.

The sequences come from peripheral blood mononuclear cells (PBMCs), collected at new diagnosis, from a patient treated with antithyroid drugs. All receptors come from a man aged 40-49 years with Graves disease.

In its sample, this clonotype was seen a few times. This chain's CDR3 is CAWSVQGSETQYF. CDR3 in DNA: TGTGCCTGGAGTGTTCAAGGGTCGGAGACCCAGTACTTC. The rearrangement joins TRBV30 to TRBJ2-3; D is unresolved. The J call may not be correct, given that the DNA end is closer to TRBJ2-5. Germline CDR1 and CDR2: GTSNPN and SVGIG (reference sequence). The CDR3 spans 13 residues.

This clonotype appeared many times. The chain combines TRBV19 with TRBJ1-5, with D unresolved. The CDR3 contains 14 residues. Germline V CDR1 and CDR2: LNHDA, SQIVND (reference sequence). V dropped 3 bases and J dropped 9 bases, with 15 bases sitting between them. CDR3 region: CASSMGGGGRPQHF. The CDR3 DNA reads TGTGCCAGTAGTATGGGAGGAGGCGGGCGGCCCCAGCATTTT.

This clonotype is a singleton in its sample. The rearrangement links TRBV5-1 to TRBJ2-7, with no clear D. V lost 4 bases, J lost 2 bases, and 13 bases lay in between. Germline V lookup: CDR1 SGHRS, CDR2 YFSETQ. This CDR3 has 14 residues. The CDR3 nucleotides read TGCGCCAGCAGCGTCGATGTAGCCACCTACGAGCAGTACTTC. Translated: CASSVDVATYEQYF.

This clonotype was counted ten times or more. The germline gene is not matched at one end of the junction; a read error may be the cause. V gene TRBV11-2 combines with J gene TRBJ1-6, with D perhaps TRBD1 (5 bases). Per germline, CDR1 SGHAT and CDR2 FQNNGV. The CDR3 runs to 16 residues. CDR3 DNA: TGTGCCAGCGGCTTACAAGGGGAGACCTATAATTCACCCCTCCACTTT. Translated: CASGLQGETYNSPLHF. Supplemented by reference TRBV11-2 and TRBJ1-6, the full variable domain reads EAGVAQSPRYKIIEKRQSVAFWCNPISGHATLYWYQQILGQGPKLLIQFQNNGVVDDSQLPKDRFSAERLKGVDSTLKIQPAKLEDSAVYLCASGLQGETYNSPLHFGNGTRLTVT.

In this sample, this clonotype turned up once. This may be a read error: a much more frequent sequence differs by one nucleotide. This chain connects TRBV2 to TRBJ2-1; maybe TRBD2 (5 bases). The J call may be incorrect, as the DNA end agrees better with TRBJ2-7. Germline V gives CDR1 SNHLY, CDR2 FYNNEI. The CDR3 is 12 residues long. In DNA, the CDR3 is TGTGCCAGCAGCGTGACTAACAATGAGCAGTACTTC. Amino acids: CASSVTNNEQYF.

This clonotype was picked up a small number of times. This chain links TRBV24-1 with TRBJ1-2; no clear D. The germline gives CDR1 KGHDR, CDR2 SFDVKD. The CDR3 length is 14 residues. Trimming pared 4 bases from V and 8 bases from J, leaving 16 bases between. CDR3 in amino acids: CATSDQPGLGGYTF. The CDR3 DNA reads TGTGCCACCAGTGACCAACCGGGCTTAGGGGGCTACACCTTC.

As for this clonotype: Just one base apart from a much larger clone, this may be a read error. V usage is TRBV10-3 and J usage is TRBJ2-1; D remains ambiguous. The J call is in doubt because the DNA end fits TRBJ2-5 better. The CDR3 spans 13 residues. The germline V gene encodes CDR1 ENHRY and CDR2 SYGVKD. The DNA for the CDR3 is TGTGCCATCAACGTGAACAGACAAGAGACCCAGTACTTC. Translating gives CAINVNRQETQYF.

This clonotype was recorded a few times. Likely a read error: the CDR3 ends without its conserved phenylalanine or tryptophan. The rearrangement uses TRBV18 and TRBJ2-7; no clear D. This CDR3 has 12 amino acids. Germline-derived CDR1 and CDR2 are KGHSH and LQKENI. V was trimmed by 2 bases and J by 2 bases, leaving 4 bases between them. CDR3 region: CASSPGAYEQYL. CDR3 DNA sequence: TGTGCCAGCTCACCAGGGGCCTACGAGCAGTACCTC.